What follows describes a single T cell receptor beta chain. The data derive from a study of response to subunit inactivated influenza vaccine. CDR1 is SGHTA, CDR2 FQGTGA, per germline. Germline trimming cut 1 base from V and 9 bases from J; bases unmatched to any gene: 3. The CDR3 runs 13 residues. TCRdb processed the RT-PCR reads anew with MiXCR; each CDR3 protein has one entry. The table includes roughly 500,000 distinct CDR3 sequences, 15% to 20% detected once. The sequence was collected from a man between 50 and 75 years old who received an inactivated influenza vaccine. The sequenced sample was CD4+ T cells sorted from PBMCs, obtained about 23 months after vaccination. The chain couples TRBV7-3 to TRBJ2-1, with 7 bases identical to TRBD2. The CDR3 DNA reads TGTGCCAGCAGCTTAAGCGGGAGTAGTGAGCAGTTCTTC. It yields the protein CASSLSGSSEQFF.